The 20 T cell receptor beta chains listed next were all sequenced from one sample in a study of blood T cell repertoires in COVID-19. Clones were read by immunoSEQ multiplex PCR, and TCRdb kept only the in-frame ones, dropping some. This sample yields 350,000 to 450,000 clones, of which around 87% are seen a single time; approximately 1.9% belongs to the top ten. Sequenced input: PBMCs or T cells enriched from blood (not recorded which). Receptor source: a man aged 35 to 55 in a cohort exposed to, infected with or recovered from COVID-19 (not recorded which).

This clone was seen once. The chain couples TRBV7-9 to TRBJ1-1; D gene unclear. Trimming left V 5 bases short and J 1 base short, with 14 bases between. Germline V CDR1 and CDR2: SEHNR, FQNEAQ (reference sequence). The CDR3 runs 15 residues. The CDR3 nucleotides are TGTGCCAGCAGCCAATACGGTCTGCAGAACACTGAAGCTTTCTTT. Encoded protein: CASSQYGLQNTEAFF. Looking up the rest from reference TRBV7-9 and TRBJ1-1 gives the full variable domain: DTGVSQNPRHKITKRGQNVTFRCDPISEHNRLYWYRQTLGQGPEFLTYFQNEAQLEKSRLLSDRFSAERPKGSFSTLEIQRTEQGDSAMYLCASSQYGLQNTEAFFGQGTRLTVV.

The genes are TRBV28 and TRBJ2-7; D may be TRBD2 (6 bases). Trimming removed 3 bases from V and 2 bases from J, with 11 bases in between. Germline CDR1 MDHEN, CDR2 SYDVKM. The CDR3 is 14 amino acids. The DNA for the CDR3 is TGTGCCAGCAGTTTTGGGGAGGTAACCTACGAGCAGTACTTC. Residues: CASSFGEVTYEQYF.

The rearrangement uses TRBV5-6 and TRBJ2-7, with D possibly matching TRBD1 (5 bases). V lost 0 bases, J lost 2 bases, and 12 bases lay in between. The CDR3 is made up of 15 amino acids. Germline V lookup: CDR1 SGHDT, CDR2 YYEEEE. The CDR3 DNA sequence: TGTGCCAGCAGCTTGGGGGTAAGGGGCACCTACGAGCAGTACTTC. Translated: CASSLGVRGTYEQYF.

The V call is TRBV7-2, the J call TRBJ2-3; maybe TRBD1 (6 bases). CDR1 is SGHTA and CDR2 is FQGNSA in the germline V gene. The CDR3 spans 15 residues. Between the trimmed V and J ends, which lost 1 base and 2 bases, there was a span of 10 bases. CDR3 in DNA: TGTGCCAGCAGCTTAGTGGACAGATTCACAGATACGCAGTATTTT. It yields the protein CASSLVDRFTDTQYF.

The gene calls are TRBV4-2 and TRBJ2-2; 9 nucleotides line up with TRBD2. The germline gives CDR1 LGHNA, CDR2 YNFKEQ. Unmatched junction bases numbered 2, after V lost 2 bases and J lost 1 base. The CDR3 spans 16 residues. This CDR3 is CASSQQTSGNTGELFF. CDR3 nucleotides: TGTGCCAGCAGCCAACAGACTAGCGGGAACACCGGGGAGCTGTTTTTT.

The J gene is TRBJ2-2, the V gene TRBV5-1; possible D gene TRBD1, 6 bases. Trimming cost V 3 bases and J 0 bases, with 12 bases left between them. Germline V lookup: CDR1 SGHRS, CDR2 YFSETQ. This CDR3 has 16 residues. The CDR3 sequence is CASSYRDTPNTGELFF. The CDR3 DNA reads TGCGCCAGCAGCTACCGGGACACTCCGAACACCGGGGAGCTGTTTTTT.

The chain recombines TRBV3-1 (or the pseudogene TRBV3-2) with TRBJ2-1; weak D call: TRBD2 (6 bases). Trimming took 5 bases from V and 9 from J, leaving 20 bases between them. CDR3 length: 15 amino acids. Germline V gene lookup returns CDR1 LGHDT and CDR2 YNNKEL (reference sequence). Here the CDR3 reads CASSYSGLPWGEQFF. The CDR3, as DNA: TGTGCCAGCAGCTACTCCGGACTACCTTGGGGTGAGCAGTTCTTC.

This rearrangement joins TRBV19 to TRBJ2-6; TRBD1 is a possible D gene (5 bases). The CDR3 is 16 residues long. Trimming stripped 3 bases from V and 0 bases from J, with 9 bases between. Germline V gives CDR1 LNHDA, CDR2 SQIVND (reference sequence). For the CDR3, the DNA is TGTGCCAGTAGTATCGGACACAGCTCTGGGGCCAACGTCCTGACTTTC. This translates into CASSIGHSSGANVLTF.

This clone occurred once. The chain links TRBV5-6 to TRBJ1-2; D perhaps matches TRBD1 (5 bases). Germline assignment: CDR1 SGHDT and CDR2 YYEEEE. Trimming pared 4 bases from V and 4 bases from J, leaving 17 bases between. The CDR3 length is 15 residues. In nucleotides, the CDR3 is TGTGCCAGCAGCACCGGGACTACCGTCCTCTATGGCTACACCTTC. Its protein is CASSTGTTVLYGYTF.

As to this clone: Within the sample, other DNA sequences also encode this same CDR3. J is TRBJ2-3 and V is TRBV7-2, with TRBD1 matching over 8 bases. CDR1 SGHTA and CDR2 FQGNSA come from the germline V gene. The CDR3 sequence is 15 residues long. Trimming at V came to 5 bases and at J to 0 bases, leaving 4 bases not matched to a gene. CDR3 amino acids: CASSPGQASTDTQYF. The DNA of the CDR3 is TGTGCCAGCAGCCCGGGACAGGCTAGCACAGATACGCAGTATTTT.

The chain combines TRBV5-4 with TRBJ2-3; perhaps TRBD2 as D (5 bases). Trimming removed 0 bases from V and 2 bases from J, with 13 bases in between. Germline V gene sequence: CDR1 SGHNT, CDR2 YYREEE (reference sequence). This CDR3 is built from 16 residues. This chain's CDR3 is CASSLGISENTDTQYF. For the CDR3, the DNA is TGTGCCAGCAGCTTGGGGATTAGCGAAAACACAGATACGCAGTATTTT.

The chain carries TRBV15 and TRBJ2-1; the D gene is possibly TRBD2 (5 bases). V was clipped by 5 bases and J by 6 bases, with 17 bases between them. The CDR3 extends over 15 amino acids. Germline CDR1 is LNHNV and CDR2 is YYDKDF (reference sequence). The CDR3 protein is CATSRSLTRLNEQFF. The CDR3 DNA follows: TGTGCCACCAGCCGATCCTTAACTAGGCTCAATGAGCAGTTCTTC.

The chain couples TRBV6-1 to TRBJ2-2, with 8 bases fitting TRBD1. V dropped 2 bases and J dropped 5; count of bases not matched to a gene: 4. The CDR3 covers 15 residues. The germline V gene has CDR1 MNHNS and CDR2 SASEGT. The CDR3: CASSESGGATGELFF. DNA of the CDR3: TGTGCCAGCAGTGAATCAGGGGGCGCGACCGGGGAGCTGTTTTTT.

With regard to this clone: Other DNA sequences in the same sample also yield this CDR3. This chain uses TRBV5-1 with TRBJ2-1; the match to TRBD2 covers 8 bases. V was pared by 0 bases and J by 5 bases, with 4 bases of the junction left unmatched. Germline values: CDR1 SGHRS, CDR2 YFSETQ. This CDR3 is built from 15 residues. The CDR3 reads CASSLGLAGDNEQFF. The CDR3 bases are TGCGCCAGCAGCTTGGGGCTAGCGGGCGACAATGAGCAGTTCTTC.

The chain uses TRBV14 and TRBJ1-6, with D possibly matching TRBD1 (5 bases). This CDR3 is 16 amino acids long. Germline CDR1 is SGHDN and CDR2 is FVKESK. V lost 7 bases and J lost 0, with 13 bases in between. The CDR3 region is CASKAQGGSYNSPLHF. CDR3 coding DNA: TGTGCCAGCAAGGCGCAGGGTGGCTCCTATAATTCACCCCTCCACTTT.

This clone was observed a few times. The rearrangement links TRBV10-3 to TRBJ2-1; perhaps TRBD2 as D (6 bases). The CDR3 is 13 residues long. Germline V gene sequence: CDR1 ENHRY, CDR2 SYGVKD. V gave up 9 bases and J gave up 6 bases, with 15 bases separating them. CDR3 residues: CAIKRRGSNEQFF. The CDR3 DNA is TGTGCCATTAAACGGAGGGGATCCAATGAGCAGTTCTTC.

The J gene is TRBJ2-7, the V gene TRBV2; 7 bases fit TRBD1. The CDR3 runs to 14 residues. Germline values: CDR1 SNHLY, CDR2 FYNNEI. Trimming at V came to 5 bases and at J to 1 base, leaving 5 bases not matched to a gene. CDR3 bases: TGTGCCAGCAGTCCCGACAGGGTTTCCTACGAGCAGTACTTC. Protein sequence: CASSPDRVSYEQYF.

This chain connects TRBV5-1 to TRBJ2-1, with 12 positions matching TRBD2. Per germline, CDR1 SGHRS and CDR2 YFSETQ. The CDR3 is made up of 15 amino acids. The ends lost 1 base at V and 9 bases at J; junction bases unmatched: 5. CDR3 amino acids: CASSLSLAGGIEQFF. CDR3 bases: TGCGCCAGCAGCTTGAGTCTAGCGGGAGGGATTGAGCAGTTCTTC.

In the case of this clone: The sample has other DNA sequences that encode this CDR3 too. J is TRBJ2-7 and V is TRBV4-2, with 8 bases matching TRBD1. CDR3 length: 15 amino acids. Germline V lookup: CDR1 LGHNA, CDR2 YNFKEQ. The V segment lost 3 bases and the J segment 0 bases; nucleotides outside the gene matches: 4. The CDR3 here is CASSQGQGASYEQYF. In DNA, the CDR3 is TGTGCCAGCAGCCAGGGGCAGGGGGCCTCCTACGAGCAGTACTTC.

This chain connects TRBV28 to TRBJ2-5; TRBD2 matches at 11 bases. This CDR3 spans 15 amino acids. V trimming: 6 bases; J trimming: 10 bases; junction bases outside the gene matches: 13. CDR1 and CDR2 (germline): MDHEN, SYDVKM. CDR3 sequence (DNA): TGTGCCAGCAGCTACGCAACTAGCGGGAGTTGGGGCCAGTACTTC. Translated, it gives CASSYATSGSWGQYF.